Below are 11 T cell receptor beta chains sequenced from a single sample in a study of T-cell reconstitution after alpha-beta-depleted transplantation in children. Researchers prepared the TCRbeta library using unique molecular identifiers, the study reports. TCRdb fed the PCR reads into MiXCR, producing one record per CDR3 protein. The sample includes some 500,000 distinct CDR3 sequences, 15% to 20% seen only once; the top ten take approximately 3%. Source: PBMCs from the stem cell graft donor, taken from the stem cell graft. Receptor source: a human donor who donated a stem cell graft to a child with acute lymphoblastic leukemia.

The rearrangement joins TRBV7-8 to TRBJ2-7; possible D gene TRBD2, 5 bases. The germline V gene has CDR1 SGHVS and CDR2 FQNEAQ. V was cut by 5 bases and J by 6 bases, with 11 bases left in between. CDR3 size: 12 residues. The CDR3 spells CASSTRGFEQYF. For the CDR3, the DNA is TGTGCCAGCAGCACTAGAGGGTTCGAGCAGTACTTC.

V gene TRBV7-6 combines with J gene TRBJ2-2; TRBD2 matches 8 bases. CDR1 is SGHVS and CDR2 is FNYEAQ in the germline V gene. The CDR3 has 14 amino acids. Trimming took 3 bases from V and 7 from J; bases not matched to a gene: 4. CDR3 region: CASSLSGSGGELFF. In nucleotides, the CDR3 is TGTGCCAGCAGCTTGAGCGGGAGCGGCGGGGAGCTGTTTTTT.

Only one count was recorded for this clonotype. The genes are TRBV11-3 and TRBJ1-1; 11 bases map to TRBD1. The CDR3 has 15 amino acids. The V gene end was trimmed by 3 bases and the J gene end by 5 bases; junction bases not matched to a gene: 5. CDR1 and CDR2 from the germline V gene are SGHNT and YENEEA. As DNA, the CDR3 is TGTGCCAGCAGCTTCGGACAGGGGGCTGGTACTGAAGCTTTCTTT. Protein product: CASSFGQGAGTEAFF. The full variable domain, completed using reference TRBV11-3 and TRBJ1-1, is EAGVVQSPRYKIIEKKQPVAFWCNPISGHNTLYWYLQNLGQGPELLIRYENEEAVDDSQLPKDRFSAERLKGVDSTLKIQPAELGDSAVYLCASSFGQGAGTEAFFGQGTRLTVV.

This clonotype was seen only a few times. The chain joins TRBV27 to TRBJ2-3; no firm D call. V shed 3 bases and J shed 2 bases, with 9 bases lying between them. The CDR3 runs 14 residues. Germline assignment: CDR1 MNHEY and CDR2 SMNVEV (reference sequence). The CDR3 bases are TGTGCCAGCAGTTTGTGGGAAACCACAGATACGCAGTATTTT. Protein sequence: CASSLWETTDTQYF.

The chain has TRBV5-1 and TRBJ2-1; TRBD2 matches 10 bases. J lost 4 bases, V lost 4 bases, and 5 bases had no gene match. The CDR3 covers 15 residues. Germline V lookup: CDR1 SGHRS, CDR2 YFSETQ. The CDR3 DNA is TGCGCCAGCAGCAGAGGGACTAGCGAATACAATGAGCAGTTCTTC. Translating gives CASSRGTSEYNEQFF. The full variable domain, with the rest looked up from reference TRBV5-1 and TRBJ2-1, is KAGVTQTPRYLIKTRGQQVTLSCSPISGHRSVSWYQQTPGQGLQFLFEYFSETQRNKGNFPGRFSGRQFSNSRSEMNVSTLELGDSALYLCASSRGTSEYNEQFFGPGTRLTVL.

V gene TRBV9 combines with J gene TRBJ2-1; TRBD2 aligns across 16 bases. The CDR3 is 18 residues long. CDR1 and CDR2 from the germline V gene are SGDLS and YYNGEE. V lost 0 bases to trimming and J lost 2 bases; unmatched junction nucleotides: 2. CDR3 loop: CASSVGGTSGRAYNEQFF. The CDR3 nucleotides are TGTGCCAGCAGCGTAGGGGGGACTAGCGGGAGGGCCTACAATGAGCAGTTCTTC.

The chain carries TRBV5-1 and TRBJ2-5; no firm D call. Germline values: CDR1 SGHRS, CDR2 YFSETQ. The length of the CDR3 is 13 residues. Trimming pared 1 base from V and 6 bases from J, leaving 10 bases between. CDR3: CASSLRLEQTQYF. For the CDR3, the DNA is TGCGCCAGCAGCTTGAGACTGGAGCAGACCCAGTACTTC.

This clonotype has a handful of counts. CDR3 nucleotide sequence: TGTGCCAGCAGCTCGTTAGGCCCCAGCGACAGGGGGCAAGAGACCCAGTACTTC. It encodes CASSSLGPSDRGQETQYF. V usage is TRBV5-6 and J usage is TRBJ2-5; 9 nucleotides agree with TRBD1. The CDR3 contains 18 residues. The V gene's germline CDR1 is SGHDT and CDR2 YYEEEE. J was trimmed by 2 bases and V by 3 bases; bases with no gene match: 14.

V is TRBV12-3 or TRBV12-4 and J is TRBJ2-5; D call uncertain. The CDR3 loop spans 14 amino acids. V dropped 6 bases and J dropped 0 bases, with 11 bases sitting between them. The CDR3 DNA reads TGTGCCAGCAGATCTGAGCTCTACCAAGAGACCCAGTACTTC. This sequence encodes CASRSELYQETQYF.

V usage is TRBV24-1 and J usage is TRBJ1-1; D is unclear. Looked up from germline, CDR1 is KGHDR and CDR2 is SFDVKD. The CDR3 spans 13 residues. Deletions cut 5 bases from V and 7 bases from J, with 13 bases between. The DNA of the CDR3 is TGTGCCACCAGTGGCGCGGCGGGGAGTGAAGCTTTCTTT. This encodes CATSGAAGSEAFF.

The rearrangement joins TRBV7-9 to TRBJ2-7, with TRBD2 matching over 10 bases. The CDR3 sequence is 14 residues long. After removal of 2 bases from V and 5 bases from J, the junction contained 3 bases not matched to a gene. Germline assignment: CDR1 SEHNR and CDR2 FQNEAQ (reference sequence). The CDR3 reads CASSLNLAGDEQYF. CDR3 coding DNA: TGTGCCAGCAGCTTAAATCTAGCGGGAGACGAGCAGTACTTC.